The clone carrying this T cell receptor beta chain was seen a few times. The data were taken from a study of identical twins. The CDR3 is made up of 16 amino acids. V shed 0 bases and J shed 5 bases, with 16 bases lying between them. Germline V gene lookup returns CDR1 SEHNR and CDR2 FQNEAQ (reference sequence). TCRdb passed the 5' RACE reads through MiXCR, listing each CDR3 protein once. The profile covers around 960,000 distinct CDR3 sequences, with 9% to 15% appearing a single time and under 2% taken by the ten largest. This sample also appeared in a second study, on yellow fever vaccine responses in identical twins.

The chain uses TRBV7-9 and TRBJ2-5, with D uncertain. The sequenced sample consisted of PBMCs. The receptor comes from a woman aged 18-29 years in good health. As DNA, the CDR3 is TGTGCCAGCAGCTTAGCGCTGAGCGAAATCTCGGAGACCCAGTACTTC. Protein product: CASSLALSEISETQYF.